These 26 T cell receptor beta chains originate from one sample sequenced in a study of CD8+CD57+ T cells in acquired aplastic anemia. Patients chosen for sequencing had shown CD8+CD57+ cell expansion by flow cytometry. According to the study, genomic DNA was the template for TCR beta VDJ and CDR3 profiling. MiXCR, run by TCRdb on the reads, gives a single entry per CDR3 protein. The sample gives under 350,000 distinct CDR3 sequences, roughly 59% of which show up once; 1% to 1.5% is in the top ten. Sequenced sample: sorted CD4+, CD8+, or CD8+CD57+ T cells (not recorded which) from PBMCs. The source of these receptors is a human donor with aplastic anemia.

The gene calls are TRBV15 and TRBJ1-5; D uncertain. V lost 6 bases and J lost 6, with 18 bases in between. From germline, CDR1 is LNHNV and CDR2 YYDKDF (reference sequence). CDR3 size: 15 residues. The CDR3 region has the DNA TGTGCCACCAGTGGTGGATCGAGGGTGGGTCAGCCCCAGCATTTT. It is translated as CATSGGSRVGQPQHF.

This clonotype turned up a few times. The chain joins TRBV7-2 to TRBJ2-7; D call uncertain. From germline, CDR1 is SGHTA and CDR2 FQGNSA. Trimming removed 3 bases from V and 2 bases from J, with 11 bases in between. The CDR3 runs 14 residues. CDR3 protein: CASSLEGPPYEQYF. The CDR3 bases are TGTGCCAGCAGCTTGGAAGGGCCTCCCTACGAGCAGTACTTC.

The CDR3 loop reads CASSPRGGGGYEQYF. CDR3 sequence (DNA): TGTGCCAGCAGCCCAAGAGGAGGGGGCGGGTACGAGCAGTACTTC. This chain links TRBV7-6 with TRBJ2-7; a possible D gene is TRBD1 (7 bases). This CDR3 is 15 amino acids long. V was shortened by 5 bases and J by 4 bases, with 18 bases between the two germline ends. CDR1 is SGHVS and CDR2 is FNYEAQ in the germline V gene.

This clonotype was counted only a few times. The V and J genes are TRBV7-9 and TRBJ2-7, with 11 bases identical to TRBD1. The CDR3 runs 14 residues. From germline, CDR1 is SEHNR and CDR2 FQNEAQ (reference sequence). The V and J ends lost 4 bases and 3 bases, in that order; junction bases with no gene match: 2. CDR3 loop: CASSYGTGGYEQYF. DNA for the CDR3: TGTGCCAGCAGCTACGGGACAGGGGGCTACGAGCAGTACTTC.

This rearrangement joins TRBV20-1 to TRBJ2-1; 14 bases line up with TRBD2. The length of the CDR3 is 15 residues. V was clipped by 2 bases and J by 7 bases; unmatched bases: 4. CDR1 is DFQATT and CDR2 is SNEGSKA in the germline V gene (reference sequence). The CDR3 reads CSARPTSGGGNEQFF. The DNA for the CDR3 is TGCAGTGCTAGACCGACTAGCGGGGGGGGAAATGAGCAGTTCTTC.

The chain combines TRBV9 with TRBJ2-5, with 11 positions matching TRBD2. Looked up from germline, CDR1 is SGDLS and CDR2 is YYNGEE. With 0 bases clipped from V and 5 bases from J, the junction kept 12 bases outside the gene matches. The CDR3 contains 18 residues. CDR3 sequence: CASSVGVQTSGGAETQYF. The CDR3 DNA sequence: TGTGCCAGCAGCGTAGGAGTGCAAACTAGCGGGGGCGCGGAGACCCAGTACTTC.

This clonotype was recorded at least ten times. The chain uses TRBV19 and TRBJ2-7; possible D gene TRBD2, 5 bases. The V gene's germline CDR1 is LNHDA and CDR2 SQIVND (reference sequence). Trimming cost V 2 bases and J 0 bases, with 14 bases left between them. CDR3 length: 16 residues. CDR3 in amino acids: CASSISNPAGSYEQYF. The DNA for the CDR3 is TGTGCCAGTAGTATATCCAACCCCGCGGGCTCCTACGAGCAGTACTTC.

This clonotype was seen many times. V and J are TRBV3-1 and TRBJ2-3; D unclear. This CDR3 has 13 amino acids. Germline CDR1 LGHDT, CDR2 YNNKEL (reference sequence). The V end lost 0 bases, the J end lost 5 bases, and 6 bases lay between the germline ends. The CDR3 here is CASSQDGGDTQYF. CDR3 sequence (DNA): TGTGCCAGCAGCCAAGATGGCGGAGATACGCAGTATTTT.

The J gene is TRBJ2-1, the V gene TRBV12-5; 9 bases match TRBD1. V trimming: 3 bases; J trimming: 10 bases; junction bases outside the gene matches: 4. The germline V gene encodes CDR1 LGHNT and CDR2 FRNRAP. This CDR3 contains 13 residues. In DNA form, the CDR3 reads TGTGCTAGTGGTTTACAGGGGGCCTGGGAGCAGTTCTTC. Translating it yields CASGLQGAWEQFF.

The chain has TRBV9 and TRBJ1-6; the match to TRBD1 covers 9 bases. The CDR3 has 14 residues. The germline gives CDR1 SGDLS, CDR2 YYNGEE. V was pared by 4 bases and J by 8 bases, with 4 bases of the junction left unmatched. The CDR3 loop reads CASSLRDRDSPLHF. The CDR3 bases are TGTGCCAGCAGCCTCCGGGACAGGGATTCACCCCTCCACTTT.

This clonotype was detected ten times or more. The genes are TRBV20-1 and TRBJ1-6, with 7 bases fitting TRBD1. V lost 2 bases, J lost 6 bases, and 4 bases stayed unmatched. CDR3 length: 14 amino acids. The germline CDR1 and CDR2 sequences are DFQATT and SNEGSKA (reference sequence). CDR3 nucleotides: TGCAGTGCTAGAAAGGCAGGGGGTAATTCACCCCTCCACTTT. Translated, it gives CSARKAGGNSPLHF.

This clonotype turned up a few times. The junction does not match germline at one end; this may be a read error. The chain combines TRBV10-3 with TRBJ1-1; D is unresolved. The CDR3 is made up of 14 amino acids. CDR1 and CDR2 (germline): ENHRY, SYGVKD. This CDR3 reads CASSELDGNTEAFF. The CDR3 bases are TGTGCCAGCAGTGAATTGGACGGAAACACTGAAGCTTTCTTT.

With regard to this clonotype: One end of the junction varies from germline; a read error may be responsible. This chain uses TRBV7-8 with TRBJ1-5; possibly TRBD1 for D (6 bases). The CDR3 is 15 residues long. CDR1 SGHVS and CDR2 FQNEAQ come from the germline V gene. Written as DNA, the CDR3 is TGTGCCAGTAGCTCAGCAGAGGGGGAAAGTCAGCCCCAGCATTTT. Amino acid sequence: CASSSAEGESQPQHF.

The chain combines TRBV20-1 with TRBJ1-2, with a possible D match to TRBD1 (5 bases). The ends were cut back, 1 base at V and 4 bases at J, with 10 bases in the middle. The CDR3 length is 13 residues. The V gene's germline CDR1 is DFQATT and CDR2 SNEGSKA (reference sequence). CDR3 residues: CSARGGILYGYTF. The CDR3 DNA reads as TGCAGTGCTAGAGGGGGGATCCTCTATGGCTACACCTTC.

The chain couples TRBV15 to TRBJ1-6; 7 bases agree with TRBD1. The CDR3 sequence is 15 residues long. CDR1 and CDR2 from the germline V gene are LNHNV and YYDKDF (reference sequence). Trimming took 1 base from V and 11 from J; bases not matched to a gene: 8. The CDR3 coding sequence is TGTGCCACCAGCAGAGTCGATTTACAGGGGCCACCCCTCCACTTT. This codes for CATSRVDLQGPPLHF.

The rearrangement uses TRBV9 and TRBJ1-2, with 8 bases that match TRBD1. This CDR3 comprises 15 residues. V lost 4 bases and J lost 5; bases outside the gene matches: 10. Germline V gives CDR1 SGDLS, CDR2 YYNGEE. Written as DNA, the CDR3 is TGTGCCAGCAGCCCGTCCGGGACAGGCTCTTATGGCTACACCTTC. It encodes CASSPSGTGSYGYTF. The variable domain in full, completed from reference TRBV9 and TRBJ1-2, reads DSGVTQTPKHLITATGQRVTLRCSPRSGDLSVYWYQQSLDQGLQFLIQYYNGEERAKGNILERFSAQQFPDLHSELNLSSLELGDSALYFCASSPSGTGSYGYTFGSGTRLTVV.

This clonotype was counted at least ten times. The chain employs TRBV2 and TRBJ2-1, with 14 bases fitting TRBD2. The CDR3 length is 15 residues. V gave up 5 bases and J gave up 9 bases; unmatched junction bases: 6. Germline CDR1 is SNHLY and CDR2 is FYNNEI. As DNA, the CDR3 is TGTGCCAGCAGTCAGACTAGCGGGGGGGAGGGTGAGCAGTTCTTC. Its translation: CASSQTSGGEGEQFF.

Points on this clonotype: Germline and junction disagree at one end, which may indicate a read error. The chain has TRBV13 and TRBJ2-5; D remains ambiguous. Germline V CDR1 and CDR2: PRHDT, FYEKMQ (reference sequence). CDR3 length equals 13 residues. CDR3 DNA: TGTGCCAGCAGCTTAGGGGCAACAGAGATCCAGTACTTC. Its translation is CASSLGATEIQYF.

The chain recombines TRBV2 with TRBJ1-5, with D perhaps matching TRBD1 (6 bases). The germline V gene encodes CDR1 SNHLY and CDR2 FYNNEI. The germline V and J ends were trimmed by 6 bases and 1 base, with 16 bases remaining between them. The CDR3 covers 16 residues. The DNA for the CDR3 is TGTGCCAGCAGCCCGTTAGGGGGGGTCAGCAATCAGCCCCAGCATTTT. Translated, it gives CASSPLGGVSNQPQHF.

V is TRBV7-8 and J is TRBJ2-5, with D possibly TRBD2 on 6 matching bases. This CDR3 contains 13 residues. Per the germline V gene, CDR1 is SGHVS and CDR2 is FQNEAQ. V dropped 1 base and J dropped 9 bases, with 12 bases sitting between them. The CDR3 nucleotides are TGTGCCAGCAGCTTAGGGGAGGATGCGCCCCAGTACTTC. It yields the protein CASSLGEDAPQYF.

This clonotype was recorded only once. This sequence joins TRBV10-3 and TRBJ1-2; D may be TRBD1 (6 bases). The CDR3 has 15 residues. V lost 2 bases to trimming and J lost 0 bases, with 10 bases between them. Germline loops: CDR1 ENHRY, CDR2 SYGVKD. The DNA for the CDR3 is TGTGCCATCAGTGAGGACAGGACCCCTAACTATGGCTACACCTTC. This encodes CAISEDRTPNYGYTF.

This clonotype has just a few counts. The J gene is TRBJ1-2, the V gene TRBV20-1; tentatively, D is TRBD1 (5 bases). Germline CDR1 and CDR2: DFQATT and SNEGSKA (reference sequence). Trimming took 5 bases from V and 0 from J, leaving 10 bases between them. This CDR3 contains 13 residues. CDR3 loop: CSARLGANYGYTF. CDR3 coding DNA: TGCAGTGCTCGTTTAGGGGCTAACTATGGCTACACCTTC.

This clonotype was seen once. V and J are TRBV3-1 and TRBJ2-7; 12 bases match TRBD2. The J segment lost 3 bases and the V segment lost 4 bases, leaving 19 bases of the junction unmatched. The germline V gene has CDR1 LGHDT and CDR2 YNNKEL (reference sequence). The CDR3 sequence is 20 residues long. The CDR3: CASSPTKGASGRGRIYEQYF. CDR3 DNA sequence: TGTGCCAGCAGCCCGACAAAAGGGGCTAGCGGGAGGGGTCGAATCTACGAGCAGTACTTC.

The J gene is TRBJ2-4, the V gene TRBV7-8; TRBD1 agrees at 8 bases. Germline V gene data show CDR1 as SGHVS and CDR2 as FQNEAQ. The CDR3 is 17 amino acids. Trimming took 0 bases from V and 0 from J; bases not matched to a gene: 4. CDR3 sequence reads: CASSLAQGALAKNIQYF. CDR3 DNA: TGTGCCAGCAGCTTAGCTCAGGGGGCACTAGCCAAAAACATTCAGTACTTC. The full variable domain, its missing parts supplied by reference TRBV7-8 and TRBJ2-4, is GAGVSQSPRYKVAKRGQDVALRCDPISGHVSLFWYQQALGQGPEFLTYFQNEAQLDKSGLPSDRFFAERPEGSVSTLKIQRTQQEDSAVYLCASSLAQGALAKNIQYFGAGTRLSVL.

There are many counts of this clonotype. The chain uses TRBV20-1 and TRBJ1-3; 8 bases align to TRBD1. J was trimmed by 2 bases and V by 2 bases; bases with no gene match: 5. This CDR3 is built from 15 residues. Germline CDR1 DFQATT, CDR2 SNEGSKA (reference sequence). The CDR3 sequence: CSARRTQGAGNTIYF. The CDR3 nucleotides are TGCAGTGCTAGACGGACACAGGGGGCTGGAAACACCATATATTTT.

The genes are TRBV19 and TRBJ2-7, with 7 bases that match TRBD1. Germline lookup yields CDR1 LNHDA and CDR2 SQIVND (reference sequence). CDR3 length: 16 residues. The junction had 11 bases not matched to a gene; V was cut back by 3 bases and J by 3 bases. The CDR3 spells CASSILGQVGNYEQYF. The CDR3 nucleotides read TGTGCCAGTAGTATTCTAGGACAGGTTGGAAACTACGAGCAGTACTTC.